These 29 T cell receptor beta chains originate from one sample sequenced in a study of CD8 T cells in ankylosing spondylitis. Points from the study as a whole: Characteristic of ankylosing spondylitis blood, it appeared, was a TCR beta motif comprising 7 to 9 highly homologous variants.

Their target antigens are unknown. TCRdb reanalysed the 5' RACE reads using MiXCR and keeps one entry per CDR3 protein. Here the sample spans over 700,000 distinct CDR3 sequences, around a fifth being singletons. The source material was blood, either unsorted or a sorted T cell fraction (not recorded which). These receptors were taken from a male donor with ankylosing spondylitis.

This clonotype was detected a few times. The genes are TRBV28 and TRBJ1-5; TRBD1 might be the D (6 bases). This CDR3 has 15 residues. Trimming removed 7 bases from V and 3 bases from J, with 16 bases in between. Germline V lookup: CDR1 MDHEN, CDR2 SYDVKM. CDR3 region: CASNLPGTLNQPQHF. The CDR3 DNA follows: TGTGCCAGCAACTTACCCGGGACACTCAATCAGCCCCAGCATTTT.

The J gene is TRBJ1-3, the V gene TRBV6-1; TRBD1 matches at 8 bases. CDR3 length: 19 residues. Trimming at V came to 1 base and at J to 1 base, leaving 12 bases not matched to a gene. The germline gives CDR1 MNHNS, CDR2 SASEGT. CDR3 sequence (DNA): TGTGCCAGCAGTGAAGAAACGACCATATGGACAGGGTCTGGAAACACCATATATTTT. Amino acid sequence: CASSEETTIWTGSGNTIYF.

This clonotype was detected a few times. The rearrangement uses TRBV20-1 and TRBJ2-7; D unresolved. The germline V and J ends were trimmed by 5 bases and 3 bases, with 17 bases remaining between them. The CDR3 is 14 residues long. Germline V CDR1 and CDR2: DFQATT, SNEGSKA (reference sequence). CDR3 protein: CSAPKEHTSYEQYF. In DNA form, the CDR3 reads TGCAGTGCTCCGAAAGAGCACACCAGCTACGAGCAGTACTTC.

This clonotype occurred many times. The chain has TRBV5-1 and TRBJ2-7; 9 positions agree with TRBD1. Germline CDR1 SGHRS, CDR2 YFSETQ. V lost 1 base and J lost 2; bases outside the gene matches: 4. The CDR3 contains 15 residues. The CDR3 reads CASSLLGQGTYEQYF. The CDR3 DNA reads as TGCGCCAGCAGCTTGTTGGGACAGGGAACCTACGAGCAGTACTTC.

This clonotype was recorded a few times. This sequence joins TRBV5-6 and TRBJ1-1; D remains ambiguous. V was trimmed by 0 bases and J by 4 bases, leaving 13 bases between them. Germline-derived CDR1 and CDR2 are SGHDT and YYEEEE. CDR3 size: 15 residues. The CDR3 nucleotides are TGTGCCAGCAGCTTGGACCCGGATTATGGCACTGAAGCTTTCTTT. Translation gives CASSLDPDYGTEAFF.

This clonotype was detected only a few times. V is TRBV11-2 and J is TRBJ2-1, with 9 bases matching TRBD1. Germline V gene lookup returns CDR1 SGHAT and CDR2 FQNNGV. With 2 bases clipped from V and 5 bases from J, the junction kept 7 bases outside the gene matches. The CDR3 covers 16 residues. In DNA form, the CDR3 reads TGTGCCAGCAGCTTAAGGGCGGACAGGGGCCACAATGAGCAGTTCTTC. Translation gives CASSLRADRGHNEQFF. Looking up the rest from reference TRBV11-2 and TRBJ2-1 gives the full variable domain: EAGVAQSPRYKIIEKRQSVAFWCNPISGHATLYWYQQILGQGPKLLIQFQNNGVVDDSQLPKDRFSAERLKGVDSTLKIQPAKLEDSAVYLCASSLRADRGHNEQFFGPGTRLTVL.

This clonotype has just a few counts. The genes are TRBV5-1 and TRBJ1-4; TRBD1 might be the D (6 bases). Germline loops: CDR1 SGHRS, CDR2 YFSETQ. This CDR3 contains 15 residues. Trimming took off 3 bases at V and 7 bases at J, with 16 bases between the two ends. The CDR3 nucleotides read TGCGCCAGCAGCTACGATCGGGGGGCGCCTGAAAAACTGTTTTTT. This codes for CASSYDRGAPEKLFF.

The rearrangement joins TRBV5-1 to TRBJ1-1, with no clear D. CDR3 size: 13 residues. Germline V lookup: CDR1 SGHRS, CDR2 YFSETQ. Between the trimmed V and J ends, which lost 4 bases and 3 bases, there was a span of 10 bases. CDR3: CASSVRADTEAFF. In nucleotides, the CDR3 is TGCGCCAGCAGCGTCCGGGCCGACACTGAAGCTTTCTTT.

This clonotype was seen a few times. V is TRBV28 and J is TRBJ2-2; D not resolved. The CDR3 spans 14 residues. V gave up 3 bases and J gave up 3 bases, with 8 bases separating them. The germline CDR1 and CDR2 sequences are MDHEN and SYDVKM. This chain's CDR3 is CASSLYSHTGELFF. In DNA form, the CDR3 reads TGTGCCAGCAGTTTGTACAGCCACACCGGGGAGCTGTTTTTT.

The chain carries TRBV12-3 or TRBV12-4 and TRBJ1-2; 7 nucleotides line up with TRBD1. V shed 4 bases and J 4 bases; nucleotides not matched to a gene: 15. The CDR3 is 17 amino acids. CDR3 protein: CASSWDQGGQGPYGYTF. CDR3 in DNA: TGTGCCAGCAGTTGGGATCAAGGGGGCCAGGGACCCTATGGCTACACCTTC.

This clonotype was counted many times. The rearrangement joins TRBV12-3 or TRBV12-4 to TRBJ1-1; D is undetermined. The CDR3 has 15 residues. The ends were cut back, 3 bases at V and 1 base at J, with 12 bases in the middle. The CDR3 sequence: CASSFGLVRNTEAFF. In nucleotides, the CDR3 is TGTGCCAGCAGTTTCGGCTTGGTGAGGAACACTGAAGCTTTCTTT.

This clonotype occurred a few times. The chain employs TRBV12-3 or TRBV12-4 and TRBJ2-7, with no clear D. V was clipped by 3 bases and J by 2 bases, with 11 bases between them. The CDR3 has 14 amino acids. CDR3 amino acids: CASSFGPETYEQYF. Written as DNA, the CDR3 is TGTGCCAGCAGTTTCGGGCCGGAGACCTACGAGCAGTACTTC.

A few counts support this clonotype. The CDR3 here is CASSDITRVDTQYF. The CDR3 nucleotides are TGTGCCAGCAGTGACATTACCCGGGTGGATACGCAGTATTTT. The rearrangement links TRBV12-3 or TRBV12-4 to TRBJ2-3; D call uncertain. The CDR3 consists of 14 residues. The V gene lost 5 bases and the J gene lost 6 bases, with 15 bases spanning the gap.

In this sample, this clonotype turned up a few times. CDR3 loop: CAWSVKQYEQYF. CDR3 sequence (DNA): TGTGCCTGGAGTGTAAAACAGTACGAGCAGTACTTC. The rearrangement links TRBV30 to TRBJ2-7; D is unresolved. The V and J ends lost 0 bases and 4 bases respectively, with 7 bases between them. Germline CDR1 reads GTSNPN; CDR2 reads SVGIG (reference sequence). This CDR3 region has 12 residues.

This clonotype was detected ten times or more. The V and J genes are TRBV15 and TRBJ2-7; 12 bases align to TRBD2. CDR1 and CDR2 (germline): LNHNV, YYDKDF (reference sequence). V lost 0 bases to trimming and J lost 0 bases; unmatched junction nucleotides: 6. This CDR3 comprises 18 residues. The CDR3 is CATSREGLAGLSSYEQYF. The CDR3 DNA reads as TGTGCCACCAGCAGAGAAGGACTAGCGGGACTTAGCTCCTACGAGCAGTACTTC. Together with reference TRBV15 and TRBJ2-7, the CDR3 gives the full variable domain: DAMVIQNPRYQVTQFGKPVTLSCSQTLNHNVMYWYQQKSSQAPKLLFHYYDKDFNNEADTPDNFQSRRPNTSFCFLDIRSPGLGDTAMYLCATSREGLAGLSSYEQYFGPGTRLTVT.

Only a few counts were recorded for this clonotype. The chain employs TRBV11-1 and TRBJ2-1; perhaps TRBD1 as D (6 bases). This CDR3 region has 18 residues. The V gene's germline CDR1 is SGHAT and CDR2 FQDESV (reference sequence). Trimming took off 5 bases at V and 0 bases at J, with 20 bases between the two ends. The CDR3 sequence: CASSLSRDMVSSYNEQFF. The DNA of the CDR3 is TGTGCCAGCAGCCTCTCCCGGGACATGGTGAGCTCCTACAATGAGCAGTTCTTC.

The rearrangement joins TRBV5-1 to TRBJ1-1; no clear D. The V gene's germline CDR1 is SGHRS and CDR2 YFSETQ. V lost 4 bases, J lost 1 base, and 11 bases lay in between. The CDR3 is 14 residues long. Written as DNA, the CDR3 is TGCGCCAGCAGCATCACTTGGGGGAACACTGAAGCTTTCTTT. Translating it yields CASSITWGNTEAFF.

This clonotype was recorded a few times. The chain carries TRBV20-1 and TRBJ2-1, with 11 bases lining up with TRBD2. The germline V gene encodes CDR1 DFQATT and CDR2 SNEGSKA (reference sequence). This CDR3 has 13 residues. J lost 7 bases, V lost 3 bases, and 2 bases had no gene match. This CDR3 reads CSARTSGKNEQFF. In DNA, the CDR3 is TGCAGTGCTAGGACTAGCGGGAAGAATGAGCAGTTCTTC.

This clonotype was counted a few times. The V and J genes are TRBV27 and TRBJ2-5; TRBD1 or TRBD2 may be the D gene (7 bases each). This CDR3 has 16 amino acids. V was pared by 5 bases and J by 5 bases, with 21 bases between. Germline V gene lookup returns CDR1 MNHEY and CDR2 SMNVEV (reference sequence). The CDR3, as DNA: TGTGCCAGCAGTCCTCCAGGGAACAGGGGAGGGGAGACCCAGTACTTC. This gives the protein CASSPPGNRGGETQYF.

In its sample, this clonotype was seen many times. This rearrangement joins TRBV15 to TRBJ2-7; D might be TRBD1 (6 bases). Per the germline V gene, CDR1 is LNHNV and CDR2 is YYDKDF (reference sequence). Trimming pared 0 bases from V and 5 bases from J, leaving 14 bases between. This CDR3 spans 15 amino acids. The chain's CDR3 is CATSRDAQGNHEQYF. The DNA of the CDR3 is TGTGCCACCAGCAGAGATGCCCAGGGGAACCACGAGCAGTACTTC. The full variable domain, in which reference TRBV15 and TRBJ2-7 provide the parts outside the CDR3, is DAMVIQNPRYQVTQFGKPVTLSCSQTLNHNVMYWYQQKSSQAPKLLFHYYDKDFNNEADTPDNFQSRRPNTSFCFLDIRSPGLGDTAMYLCATSRDAQGNHEQYFGPGTRLTVT.

The chain has TRBV29-1 and TRBJ2-3; D may be TRBD2 (5 bases). CDR1 SQVTM and CDR2 ANQGSEA come from the germline V gene. Deletions cut 3 bases from V and 4 bases from J, with 17 bases between. The CDR3 sequence is 15 residues long. The CDR3 here is CSVDYPERPADTQYF. CDR3 nucleotides: TGCAGCGTTGATTATCCCGAGCGGCCTGCAGATACGCAGTATTTT.

This clonotype came up many times. The chain recombines TRBV3-1 with TRBJ1-3; no clear D gene. The V end lost 3 bases, the J end lost 2 bases, and 8 bases lay between the germline ends. Looked up from germline, CDR1 is LGHDT and CDR2 is YNNKEL (reference sequence). The CDR3 has 14 residues. The CDR3 nucleotides read TGTGCCAGCAGCCACTGGGAAACTGGAAACACCATATATTTT. As protein: CASSHWETGNTIYF.

CDR3 nucleotides: TGCGCCAGCAGCTTGAAGGGCCTGGGAAAACTGTTTTTT. Protein: CASSLKGLGKLFF. The V call is TRBV5-1, the J call TRBJ1-4; D is unresolved. V shed 1 base and J shed 10 bases, with 11 bases lying between them. There are 13 residues in the CDR3. Germline V lookup: CDR1 SGHRS, CDR2 YFSETQ.

This clonotype appeared a few times. The chain links TRBV7-6 to TRBJ2-7; TRBD1 matches 7 bases. This CDR3 is built from 14 residues. Per the germline V gene, CDR1 is SGHVS and CDR2 is FNYEAQ. Trimming cost V 4 bases and J 3 bases; bases outside gene matches: 6. As DNA, the CDR3 is TGTGCCAGCAGCTCCATGACAGGGATCTACGAGCAGTACTTC. This encodes CASSSMTGIYEQYF.

V gene TRBV27 combines with J gene TRBJ1-5; D uncertain. The CDR3 spans 14 residues. Looked up from germline, CDR1 is MNHEY and CDR2 is SMNVEV (reference sequence). Trimming shortened V by 2 bases and J by 6 bases, and 11 bases separated the two germline ends. CDR3 DNA sequence: TGTGCCAGCAGTTTAGCGTCGTCCCTTCAGCCCCAGCATTTT. It encodes CASSLASSLQPQHF.

The genes are TRBV28 and TRBJ1-5; 8 bases align to TRBD1. This CDR3 region has 14 residues. Germline values: CDR1 MDHEN, CDR2 SYDVKM. V lost 8 bases, J lost 7 bases, and 10 bases stayed unmatched. Written as DNA, the CDR3 is TGTGCCAGCGGCCTATGGACAGGGCACCAGCCCCAGCATTTT. It is translated as CASGLWTGHQPQHF.

This sequence joins TRBV7-9 and TRBJ2-1, with TRBD1 matching 7 bases. The length of the CDR3 is 16 residues. Germline CDR1 SEHNR, CDR2 FQNEAQ (reference sequence). V lost 0 bases to trimming and J lost 9 bases; unmatched junction nucleotides: 11. The CDR3 sequence: CASSLARETGLPEQFF. The CDR3, as DNA: TGTGCCAGCAGCTTAGCAAGGGAGACAGGGCTGCCTGAGCAGTTCTTC.

The rearrangement links TRBV19 to TRBJ2-5; possible D gene TRBD1, 6 bases. V was shortened by 5 bases and J by 7 bases, with 14 bases between the two germline ends. Germline loops: CDR1 LNHDA, CDR2 SQIVND (reference sequence). This CDR3 is 13 amino acids long. CDR3 DNA sequence: TGTGCCAGTAGTCCCTGGGACACCGGGACCCAGTACTTC. This gives the protein CASSPWDTGTQYF.

This chain connects TRBV20-1 to TRBJ1-6; perhaps TRBD1 as D (6 bases). Germline assignment: CDR1 DFQATT and CDR2 SNEGSKA (reference sequence). This CDR3 has 16 amino acids. The V gene lost 5 bases and the J gene lost 5 bases, with 19 bases spanning the gap. The CDR3 nucleotides are TGCAGTGCTCACAGAGGGCAGGGGATGAATAATTCACCCCTCCACTTT. Its protein product is CSAHRGQGMNNSPLHF.